This is a list of T cell receptor beta chains from one sample in a study of T cell changes during pregnancy in multiple sclerosis. TCRdb keeps only in-frame clones here, not all; method: immunoSEQ multiplex PCR. The table has approximately 50,000 clones, around 90% seen once. The input for sequencing was peripheral blood, taken in the second trimester of pregnancy. The source of these receptors is a female donor with multiple sclerosis, enrolled in a pregnancy study. Each CDR3 is given with its conserved first and last residue. The D gene is left open where the match is weak. Where a row states a size, it is once, few, many or the class of an expanded clone; other rows omit it.

V	D	J	size	CDR3	DNA
TRBV7-8	TRBD2	TRBJ2-1	.	CASSLSLAGGFVNEQFF	TGTGCCAGCAGCTTAAGTCTAGCGGGGGGCTTCGTTAATGAGCAGTTCTTC
TRBV6-5	TRBD1	TRBJ1-6	.	CASSYRGRRSPLHF	TGTGCCAGCAGTTACAGGGGGCGAAGGTCACCCCTCCACTTT
TRBV4-1	TRBD1	TRBJ2-5	.	CASSSGTGVETQYF	TGCGCCAGCAGCTCCGGGACAGGGGTGGAGACCCAGTACTTC
TRBV15	.	TRBJ1-6	.	CATSTETRGPLHF	TGTGCCACCAGCACCGAAACACGGGGACCCCTCCACTTT
TRBV11-3	.	TRBJ2-2	.	CAIRQDTGELFF	TGTGCCATTCGACAGGACACCGGGGAGCTGTTTTTT
TRBV30	.	TRBJ1-3	once	CAWSRGAGWYGNTIYF	TGTGCCTGGAGTCGGGGGGCGGGGTGGTATGGAAACACCATATATTTT
TRBV11-2	.	TRBJ2-2	.	CASSTLGGATTGELFF	TGTGCCAGCAGCACCTTAGGGGGGGCAACTACCGGGGAGCTGTTTTTT
TRBV29-1	.	TRBJ2-1	once	CSVEVGSSSSYNEQFF	TGCAGCGTTGAAGTGGGCAGCAGCAGCTCCTACAATGAGCAGTTCTTC
TRBV11-3	TRBD1	TRBJ1-2	.	CASSSSGTVLYGYTF	TGTGCCAGCAGCTCTTCCGGGACAGTTCTCTATGGCTACACCTTC
TRBV2	TRBD1	TRBJ2-3	.	CASSQGSRGDTQYF	TGTGCCAGCTCGCAGGGATCCAGGGGGGATACGCAGTATTTT